This record concerns one T cell receptor (beta chain) sequence. This sample was included in a study of blood T cell repertoires in COVID-19. Turning to the study itself: Donors in the United States, Italy and Spain gave samples during acute or convalescent COVID-19.

Under the authors' procedure: Amplification of reference gene primers provided the estimated nucleated cell counts. Measured with immunoSEQ multiplex PCR; TCRdb has only the in-frame clones, and not every one. V and J calls and clone size are as listed in that table; D and trimming were resolved from the DNA. The sample includes some 260,000 clones, 70% to 90% of them seen just once. The CDR3 is 15 residues long. CDR1 is SEHNR and CDR2 is FQNEAQ in the germline V gene (reference sequence). The V gene lost 4 bases and the J gene lost 6 bases, with 17 bases spanning the gap. Sequencing was performed on peripheral blood. The TCR comes from a woman aged 25 to 39 with COVID-19, enrolled during active disease. The rearrangement joins TRBV7-9 to TRBJ2-3; maybe TRBD2 (7 bases). For the CDR3, the DNA is TGTGCCAGCAGCTCCTACAGGGAGGGAGACGATACGCAGTATTTT. Amino acid sequence: CASSSYREGDDTQYF. Together with reference TRBV7-9 and TRBJ2-3, the CDR3 gives the full variable domain: DTGVSQNPRHKITKRGQNVTFRCDPISEHNRLYWYRQTLGQGPEFLTYFQNEAQLEKSRLLSDRFSAERPKGSFSTLEIQRTEQGDSAMYLCASSSYREGDDTQYFGPGTRLTVL.